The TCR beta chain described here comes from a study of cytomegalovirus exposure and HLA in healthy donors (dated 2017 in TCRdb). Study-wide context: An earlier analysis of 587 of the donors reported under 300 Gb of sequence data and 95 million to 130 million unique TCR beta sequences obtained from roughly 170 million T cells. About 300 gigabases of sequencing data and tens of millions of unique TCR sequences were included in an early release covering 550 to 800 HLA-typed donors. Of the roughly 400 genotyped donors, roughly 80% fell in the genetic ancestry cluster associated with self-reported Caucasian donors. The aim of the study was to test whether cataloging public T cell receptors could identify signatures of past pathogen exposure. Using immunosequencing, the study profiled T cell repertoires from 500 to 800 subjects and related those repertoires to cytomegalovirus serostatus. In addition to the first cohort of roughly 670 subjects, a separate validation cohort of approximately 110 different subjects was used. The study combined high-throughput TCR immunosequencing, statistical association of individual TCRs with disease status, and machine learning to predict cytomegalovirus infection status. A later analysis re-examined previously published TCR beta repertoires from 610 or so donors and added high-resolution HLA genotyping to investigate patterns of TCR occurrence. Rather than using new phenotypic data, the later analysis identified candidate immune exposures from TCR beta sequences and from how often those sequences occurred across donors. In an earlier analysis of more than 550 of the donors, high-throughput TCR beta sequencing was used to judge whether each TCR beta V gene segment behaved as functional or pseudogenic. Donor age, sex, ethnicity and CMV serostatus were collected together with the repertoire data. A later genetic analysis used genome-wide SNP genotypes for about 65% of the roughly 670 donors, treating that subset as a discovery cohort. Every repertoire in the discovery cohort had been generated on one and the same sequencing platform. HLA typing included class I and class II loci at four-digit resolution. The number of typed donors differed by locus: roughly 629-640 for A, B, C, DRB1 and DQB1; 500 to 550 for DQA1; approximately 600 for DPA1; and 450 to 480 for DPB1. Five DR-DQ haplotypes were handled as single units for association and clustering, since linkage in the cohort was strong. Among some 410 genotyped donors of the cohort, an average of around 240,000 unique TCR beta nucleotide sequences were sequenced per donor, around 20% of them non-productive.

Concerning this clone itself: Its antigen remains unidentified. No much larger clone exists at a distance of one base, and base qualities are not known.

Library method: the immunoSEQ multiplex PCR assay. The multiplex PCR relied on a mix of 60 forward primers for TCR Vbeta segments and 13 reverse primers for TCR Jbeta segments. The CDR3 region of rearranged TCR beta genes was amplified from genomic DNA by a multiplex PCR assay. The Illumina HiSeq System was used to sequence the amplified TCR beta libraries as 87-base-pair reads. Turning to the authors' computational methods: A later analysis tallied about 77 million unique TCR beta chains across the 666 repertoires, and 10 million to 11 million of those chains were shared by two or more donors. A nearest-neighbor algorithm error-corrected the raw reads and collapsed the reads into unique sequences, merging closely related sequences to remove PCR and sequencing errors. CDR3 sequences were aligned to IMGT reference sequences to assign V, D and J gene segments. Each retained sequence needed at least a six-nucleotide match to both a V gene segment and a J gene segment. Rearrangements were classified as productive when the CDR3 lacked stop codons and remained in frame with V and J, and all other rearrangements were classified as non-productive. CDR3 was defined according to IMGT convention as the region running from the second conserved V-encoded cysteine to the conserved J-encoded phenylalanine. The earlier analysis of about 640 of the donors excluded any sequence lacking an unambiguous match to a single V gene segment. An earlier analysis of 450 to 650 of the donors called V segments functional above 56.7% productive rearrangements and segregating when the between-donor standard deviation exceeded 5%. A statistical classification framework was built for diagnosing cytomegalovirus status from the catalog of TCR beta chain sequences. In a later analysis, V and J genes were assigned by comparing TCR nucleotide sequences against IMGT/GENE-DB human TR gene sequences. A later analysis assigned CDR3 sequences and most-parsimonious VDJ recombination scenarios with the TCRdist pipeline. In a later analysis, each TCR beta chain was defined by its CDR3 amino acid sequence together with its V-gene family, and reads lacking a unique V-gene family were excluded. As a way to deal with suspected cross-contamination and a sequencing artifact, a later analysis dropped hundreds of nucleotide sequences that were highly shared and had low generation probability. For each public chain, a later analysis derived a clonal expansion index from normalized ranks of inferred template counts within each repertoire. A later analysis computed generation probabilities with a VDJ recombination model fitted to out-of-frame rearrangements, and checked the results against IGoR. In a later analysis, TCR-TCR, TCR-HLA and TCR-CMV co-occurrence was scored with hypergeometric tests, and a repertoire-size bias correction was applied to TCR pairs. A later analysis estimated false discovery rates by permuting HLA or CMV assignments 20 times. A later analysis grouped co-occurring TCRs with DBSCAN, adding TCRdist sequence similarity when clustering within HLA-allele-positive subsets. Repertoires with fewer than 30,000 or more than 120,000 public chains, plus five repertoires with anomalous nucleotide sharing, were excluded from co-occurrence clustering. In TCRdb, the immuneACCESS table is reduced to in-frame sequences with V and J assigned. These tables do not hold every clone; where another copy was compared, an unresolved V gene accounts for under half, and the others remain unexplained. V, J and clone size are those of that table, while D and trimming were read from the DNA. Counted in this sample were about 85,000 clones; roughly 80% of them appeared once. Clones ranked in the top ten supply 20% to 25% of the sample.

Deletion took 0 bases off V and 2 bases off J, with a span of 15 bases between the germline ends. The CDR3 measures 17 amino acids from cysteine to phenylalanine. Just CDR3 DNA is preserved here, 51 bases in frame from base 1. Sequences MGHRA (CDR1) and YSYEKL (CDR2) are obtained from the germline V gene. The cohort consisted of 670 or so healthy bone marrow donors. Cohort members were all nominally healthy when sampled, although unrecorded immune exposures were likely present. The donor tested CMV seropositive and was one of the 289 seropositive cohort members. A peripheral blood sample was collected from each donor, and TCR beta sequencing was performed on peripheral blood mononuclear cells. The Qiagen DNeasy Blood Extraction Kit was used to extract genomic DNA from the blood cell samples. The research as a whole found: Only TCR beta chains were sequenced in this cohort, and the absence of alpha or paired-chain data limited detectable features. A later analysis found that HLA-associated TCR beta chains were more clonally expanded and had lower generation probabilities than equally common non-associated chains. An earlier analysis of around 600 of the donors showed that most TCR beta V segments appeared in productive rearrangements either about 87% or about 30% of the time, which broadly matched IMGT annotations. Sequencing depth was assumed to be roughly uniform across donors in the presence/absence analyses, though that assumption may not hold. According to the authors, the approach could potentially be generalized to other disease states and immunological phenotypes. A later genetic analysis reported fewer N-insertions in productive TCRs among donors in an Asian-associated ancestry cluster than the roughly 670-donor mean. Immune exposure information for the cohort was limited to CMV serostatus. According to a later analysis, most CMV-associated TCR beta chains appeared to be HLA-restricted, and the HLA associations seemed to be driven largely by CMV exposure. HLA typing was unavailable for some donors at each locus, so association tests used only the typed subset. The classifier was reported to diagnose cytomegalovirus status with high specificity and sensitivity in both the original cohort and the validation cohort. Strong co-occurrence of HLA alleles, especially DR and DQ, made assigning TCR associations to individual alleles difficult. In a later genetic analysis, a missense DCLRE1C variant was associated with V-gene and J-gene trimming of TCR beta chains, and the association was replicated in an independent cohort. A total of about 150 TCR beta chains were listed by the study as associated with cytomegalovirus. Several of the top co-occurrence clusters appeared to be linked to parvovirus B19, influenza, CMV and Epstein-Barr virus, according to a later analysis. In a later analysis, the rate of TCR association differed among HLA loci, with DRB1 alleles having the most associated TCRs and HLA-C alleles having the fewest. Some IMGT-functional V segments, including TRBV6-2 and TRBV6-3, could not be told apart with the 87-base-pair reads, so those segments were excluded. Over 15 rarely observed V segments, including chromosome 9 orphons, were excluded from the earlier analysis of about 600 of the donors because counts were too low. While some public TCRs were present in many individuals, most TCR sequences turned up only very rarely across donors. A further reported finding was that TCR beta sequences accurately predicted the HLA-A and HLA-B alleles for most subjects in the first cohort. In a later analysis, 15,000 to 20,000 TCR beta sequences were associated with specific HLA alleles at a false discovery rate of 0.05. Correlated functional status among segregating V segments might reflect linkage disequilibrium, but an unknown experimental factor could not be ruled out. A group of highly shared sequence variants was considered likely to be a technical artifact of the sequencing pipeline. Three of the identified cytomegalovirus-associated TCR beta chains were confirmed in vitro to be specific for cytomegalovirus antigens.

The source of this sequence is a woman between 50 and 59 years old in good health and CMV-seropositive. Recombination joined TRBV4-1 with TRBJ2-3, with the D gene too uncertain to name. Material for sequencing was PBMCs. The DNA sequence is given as TGCGCCAGCAGCCAAGATAAGGCGACTTCTTACACAGATACGCAGTATTTT. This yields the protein CASSQDKATSYTDTQYF.